This T cell receptor (beta chain) was retrieved from a study of glioma-infiltrating T cells. Study-level results: Very few CDR3 sequences were shared between tissue and blood. Non-neoplastic patients had below-expected tissue-blood divergence, while all gliomas exceeded expectation.

There are many counts of this clonotype. Its antigen is not known. The CDR3 consists of 14 residues. Germline V gene sequence: CDR1 MNHNY, CDR2 SVGAGI (reference sequence). V was cut by 0 bases and J by 4 bases, with 8 bases left in between. Amplification of TCR alpha and beta CDR3 regions from RNA used iRepertoire nested multiplex PCR. One-step reverse transcription and amplification started from about 100-400 ng of tissue mRNA or PBMC total RNA. TCRdb passed the multiplex PCR reads through MiXCR, listing each CDR3 protein once. The table records roughly 200,000 distinct CDR3 sequences, 25% to 35% of them present only once.

The TCR originated in a human donor with low-grade glioma or glioblastoma, undergoing nonglioma brain surgery, or in good health (not recorded which). Material for sequencing was glioma tissue, nonneoplastic brain tissue, or PBMCs (not recorded which). The gene calls are TRBV6-6 and TRBJ2-3; no definite D call. Here the CDR3 DNA reads TGTGCCAGCAGTTACTCAAGACGGGCAGATACGCAGTATTTT. Protein sequence: CASSYSRRADTQYF.